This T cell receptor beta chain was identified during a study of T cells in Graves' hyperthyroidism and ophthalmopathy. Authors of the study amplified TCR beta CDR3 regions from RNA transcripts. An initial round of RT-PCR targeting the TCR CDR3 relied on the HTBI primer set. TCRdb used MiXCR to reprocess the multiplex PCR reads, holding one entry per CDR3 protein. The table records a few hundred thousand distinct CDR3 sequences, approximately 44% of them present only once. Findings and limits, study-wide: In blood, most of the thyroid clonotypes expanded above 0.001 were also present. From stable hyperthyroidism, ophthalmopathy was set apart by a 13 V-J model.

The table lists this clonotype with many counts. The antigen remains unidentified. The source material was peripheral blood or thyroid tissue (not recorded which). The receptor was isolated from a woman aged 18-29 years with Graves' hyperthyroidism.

CDR3 sequence reads: CATSRPATGAPEAFF. CDR3 in DNA: TGTGCCACCAGCAGACCTGCGACAGGGGCCCCTGAAGCTTTCTTT. The V and J genes are TRBV15 and TRBJ1-1; 8 bases line up with TRBD1. V was pared by 2 bases and J by 6 bases, with 8 bases of the junction left unmatched. Looked up from germline, CDR1 is LNHNV and CDR2 is YYDKDF (reference sequence). There are 15 residues in the CDR3.